Listed below are T cell receptor beta chains from one sample, sequenced in a study of OX40 agonist ivuxolimab in advanced cancers. Assay used: immunoSEQ multiplex PCR; TCRdb lists only in-frame clones, some missing. This sample has approximately 60,000 clones, with roughly 90% found just once. The material was CD4+ or CD8+ T cells sorted from blood, obtained in a trial of the OX40 agonist ivuxolimab. The receptors were sampled from an adult with an advanced solid tumor such as melanoma, head and neck, liver or kidney cancer. The CDR3 runs from the conserved cysteine through the conserved F or W. The order of the fields is D gene, V gene, clone size, J gene, CDR3 length, CDR3 protein, CDR3 DNA. The D gene is left open where the match is weak. A clone size is listed for some rows: how often the clone was seen (once, few, many), or a class if it is expanded.

NA	TRBV7-9	NA	TRBJ1-5	14	CASSFPGYNQPQHF	TGTGCCAGCAGCTTCCCAGGGTACAATCAGCCCCAGCATTTT
TRBD2	TRBV19	once	TRBJ2-1	16	CASSIGGLAGRNEQFF	TGTGCCAGTAGTATAGGCGGACTAGCGGGGAGGAATGAGCAGTTCTTC
NA	TRBV15	NA	TRBJ2-7	14	CATSGDKYPYEQYF	TGTGCCACCAGCGGGGACAAATATCCCTACGAGCAGTACTTC
NA	TRBV7-3	NA	TRBJ1-2	14	CASSLDGGSVGYTF	TGTGCCAGCAGCCTTGACGGGGGATCGGTCGGCTACACCTTC
TRBD2	TRBV11-2	NA	TRBJ2-1	15	CASRGTGLDANEQFF	TGTGCCAGCAGGGGCACGGGACTAGATGCCAATGAGCAGTTCTTC
NA	TRBV7-9	NA	TRBJ2-1	16	CASSLRGSVIFNEQFF	TGTGCCAGCAGCTTACGAGGGTCCGTAATTTTCAATGAGCAGTTCTTC
NA	TRBV6-4	NA	TRBJ2-3	14	CASSDSWEADTQYF	TGTGCCAGCAGTGACTCGTGGGAAGCAGATACGCAGTATTTT
TRBD1	TRBV5-1	NA	TRBJ2-7	16	CASSSPGQGSSYEQYF	TGCGCCAGCAGCTCGCCGGGACAGGGGAGCTCCTACGAGCAGTACTTC
NA	TRBV27	NA	TRBJ1-1	13	CASSPAENTEAFF	TGTGCCAGCAGCCCTGCGGAAAACACTGAAGCTTTCTTT
TRBD2	TRBV28	NA	TRBJ2-1	16	CASSSLLAGYYNEQFF	TGTGCCAGCAGTTCCCTACTAGCGGGATATTACAATGAGCAGTTCTTC
TRBD2	TRBV2	NA	TRBJ2-1	16	CATMGGGRDAYNEQFF	TGTGCCACCATGGGGGGCGGGAGGGATGCCTACAATGAGCAGTTCTTC
NA	TRBV4-2	once	TRBJ2-1	15	CASSQEGTTNNEQFF	TGTGCCAGCAGCCAAGAAGGGACAACAAACAATGAGCAGTTCTTC
NA	TRBV27	NA	TRBJ2-2	14	CASSTRKEVGELFF	TGTGCCAGCAGTACAAGGAAAGAGGTCGGGGAGCTGTTTTTT
TRBD1	TRBV29-1	NA	TRBJ1-3	15	CSVEDRTGIGNTIYF	TGCAGCGTTGAAGACAGGACAGGGATAGGAAACACCATATATTTT
NA	TRBV27	NA	TRBJ2-1	15	CASSSGPFSYNEQFF	TGTGCCAGCAGCTCCGGGCCCTTCTCCTACAATGAGCAGTTCTTC
TRBD2	TRBV5-6	NA	TRBJ2-2	15	CASSLGREDTGELFF	TGTGCCAGCAGCTTGGGGCGGGAGGACACCGGGGAGCTGTTTTTT
NA	TRBV4-1	NA	TRBJ2-1	16	CASSQDLWTNIDEQFF	TGCGCCAGCAGCCAAGATTTGTGGACAAATATCGATGAGCAGTTCTTC
TRBD2	TRBV7-8	NA	TRBJ2-3	15	CASSLSTSAQLRVYF	TGTGCCAGCAGCTTATCAACTAGCGCCCAGCTCCGTGTGTATTTT
NA	TRBV27	NA	TRBJ2-3	15	CASSRDTLPTDTQYF	TGTGCCAGCAGTCGCGACACCCTCCCCACAGATACGCAGTATTTT
TRBD2	TRBV6-5	NA	TRBJ2-5	14	CASSLASGTETQYF	TGTGCCAGCAGTTTGGCTAGCGGGACAGAGACCCAGTACTTC
TRBD2	TRBV28	NA	TRBJ2-1	15	CASSLLRGSYNEQFF	TGTGCCAGCAGTTTATTGCGGGGGTCCTACAATGAGCAGTTCTTC
NA	TRBV6-5	NA	TRBJ1-4	13	CASSYSGGEKLFF	TGTGCCAGCAGTTACTCGGGGGGGGAAAAACTGTTTTTT
NA	TRBV29-1	few	TRBJ1-2	14	CSVEDGTPPPGYTF	TGCAGCGTTGAGGATGGGACGCCTCCTCCTGGCTACACCTTC
NA	TRBV4-1	NA	TRBJ1-2	13	CASSQDGDRGYTF	TGCGCCAGCAGCCAAGATGGGGATCGGGGCTACACCTTC
TRBD1	TRBV4-3	few	TRBJ2-1	14	CASSQGTGVNQQFF	TGCGCCAGCAGCCAAGGGACAGGGGTGAACCAGCAGTTCTTC
NA	TRBV7-9	NA	TRBJ2-1	14	CASSSLSRDNEQFF	TGTGCCAGCAGCTCGCTCTCTAGAGACAATGAGCAGTTCTTC
NA	TRBV7-6	NA	TRBJ2-3	18	CASSLAREQGSSTDTQYF	TGTGCCAGCAGCTTAGCCCGAGAGCAGGGATCTAGCACAGATACGCAGTATTTT
NA	TRBV29-1	NA	TRBJ2-1	16	CSDGGGHGKAYNEQFF	TGCAGCGACGGGGGCGGGCACGGGAAAGCCTACAATGAGCAGTTCTTC
NA	TRBV5-6	NA	TRBJ2-7	13	CASTQGGSYEQYF	TGTGCCAGCACCCAAGGGGGTTCCTACGAGCAGTACTTC
NA	TRBV28	NA	TRBJ2-7	14	CASREVRYPYEQYF	TGTGCCAGCCGCGAGGTGCGATATCCCTACGAGCAGTACTTC
TRBD2	TRBV13	NA	TRBJ2-1	16	CASSLGLAPSYNEQFF	TGTGCCAGCAGCTTAGGACTAGCGCCTTCCTACAATGAGCAGTTCTTC
TRBD1	TRBV28	NA	TRBJ2-7	15	CASSRRDRVPLEQYF	TGTGCCAGCAGCCGCCGGGACAGGGTCCCCCTCGAGCAGTACTTC
TRBD1	TRBV5-6	NA	TRBJ2-7	14	CASSPNRGWYEQYF	TGTGCCAGCAGTCCGAACAGGGGGTGGTACGAGCAGTACTTC
NA	TRBV27	few	TRBJ1-2	13	CASSYTPNYGYTF	TGTGCCAGCAGTTACACCCCCAACTATGGCTACACCTTC
TRBD2	TRBV19	NA	TRBJ2-2	15	CASKSSGEGTGELFF	TGTGCCAGCAAATCTAGCGGGGAGGGCACCGGGGAGCTGTTTTTT
NA	TRBV5-6	NA	TRBJ1-2	15	CASSRSWVRGSGYTF	TGTGCCAGCAGCCGGTCCTGGGTAAGGGGATCCGGCTACACCTTC
TRBD2	TRBV13	NA	TRBJ2-3	16	CASSSRLADSRDTQYF	TGTGCCAGCAGCTCCCGACTAGCAGACTCACGGGATACGCAGTATTTT
TRBD2	TRBV27	NA	TRBJ2-3	15	CASSLGTSGRDTQYF	TGTGCCAGCAGTTTGGGGACTAGCGGGAGAGATACGCAGTATTTT
TRBD1	TRBV27	NA	TRBJ1-2	14	CASSPGGTGYGYTF	TGTGCCAGCAGCCCCGGCGGGACAGGCTATGGCTACACCTTC
NA	TRBV2	many	TRBJ2-2	17	CASSERTGEVRTGELFF	TGTGCCAGCAGTGAGAGAACAGGGGAGGTCCGAACCGGGGAGCTGTTTTTT
NA	TRBV6-1	NA	TRBJ2-7	14	CASSEDVAEYEQYF	TGTGCCAGCAGTGAAGACGTGGCCGAGTACGAGCAGTACTTC
TRBD2	TRBV27	NA	TRBJ2-5	18	CASSFNFGVAGEGETQYF	TGTGCCAGCAGTTTTAACTTCGGAGTAGCGGGAGAGGGGGAGACCCAGTACTTC
NA	TRBV4-1	NA	TRBJ1-4	17	CASSQVEMGPTNEKLFF	TGCGCCAGCAGCCAAGTAGAGATGGGTCCAACTAATGAAAAACTGTTTTTT
NA	TRBV13	once	TRBJ2-1	13	CASRPGPTNEQFF	TGTGCCAGCAGGCCGGGACCGACTAATGAGCAGTTCTTC
TRBD1	TRBV6-6	once	TRBJ1-2	14	CASSYSRGGYGYTF	TGTGCCAGCAGTTACTCCAGGGGGGGCTATGGCTACACCTTC
NA	TRBV14	once	TRBJ1-1	12	CASSRRHTEAFF	TGTGCCAGCAGCCGCAGACACACTGAAGCTTTCTTT
TRBD1	TRBV15	NA	TRBJ2-3	15	CATSIDRGSTDTQYF	TGTGCCACCAGTATCGACAGGGGGAGCACAGATACGCAGTATTTT
NA	TRBV29-1	NA	TRBJ1-1	13	CSVAGTVNTEAFF	TGCAGCGTTGCCGGGACGGTGAACACTGAAGCTTTCTTT
NA	TRBV27	NA	TRBJ1-2	11	CASRGGKGYTF	TGTGCCAGCAGGGGGGGGAAGGGCTACACCTTC
TRBD1	TRBV14	NA	TRBJ2-7	16	CASSQGRDRSSYEQYF	TGTGCCAGCAGCCAAGGCCGGGACAGGAGTTCCTACGAGCAGTACTTC
TRBD2	TRBV25-1	NA	TRBJ2-7	15	CASSDRAGTVHEQYF	TGTGCCAGCAGTGATCGAGCGGGAACGGTCCACGAGCAGTACTTC
TRBD2	TRBV5-4	NA	TRBJ2-3	13	CASSGEGPDTQYF	TGTGCCAGCAGCGGGGAGGGCCCCGATACGCAGTATTTT